This T cell receptor beta chain was recorded in a study of CXCR3-negative and CXCR3-positive naive CD8 T cells. Study conclusions and caveats: Memory CD8+ cells showed much lower diversity, while both naive subsets displayed comparably high diversity. The level of CXCR3 expression partially decreased after cryopreservation; the majority of assays used fresh PBMCs. Memory cells diverged, while naive CXCR3-positive and CXCR3-negative cells had similar TRBV-TRBJ usage.

Notes on this clonotype: Its antigen remains unknown.

Libraries were UMI-labeled 5' RACE TRB cDNA. TCRdb reanalyzed the 5' RACE reads and collapses them to one entry per CDR3 protein, without DNA. This sample carries tens of thousands of distinct CDR3 sequences, with 14% to 15% going to the ten biggest clones. Germline V gene data show CDR1 as MGHRA and CDR2 as YSYEKL. The CDR3 is 16 amino acids. The sorter processed each CD8+ T cell subset in triplicate at some 300,000 cells apiece. This chain uses TRBV4-1 with TRBJ1-1. Sequenced material: memory CD8+ T cells from blood. The receptor was derived from a human donor in good health. Some clones in this sample may be carry-over from other donors' samples. CDR3 amino acids: CASSRTRTKVLTEAFF.